One sample yielded the 17 T cell receptor beta chains listed below, sequenced in a study of identical twins listed by TCRdb under 2016. The library was prepared using 5' RACE. Instrument used: Illumina HiSeq 2000. Using fastp at Q25 and MiXCR, TCRdb reprocessed the public reads and kept productive beta chains. CDR3 protein sequences are deduplicated, and each keeps its most common genes and DNA. The sample profile shows 690,000 or so distinct CDR3 sequences; 8.6% of them were found once. The top ten hold about 0.98% of the sample. The same specimen was also included in a second study, on yellow fever vaccine responses in identical twins.

The material sequenced was PBMCs. The receptors stem from a woman in her late teens or twenties in good health.

The chain uses TRBV9 and TRBJ2-1; 12 bases are a match to TRBD2. V shed 4 bases, J shed 8 bases, and the junction held 7 bases outside the gene matches. CDR3 size: 15 residues. Germline V lookup: CDR1 SGDLS, CDR2 YYNGEE. The CDR3 bases are TGTGCCAGCAGCACCCGGACTAGCGGGGTAGATGAGCAGTTCTTC. Its protein product is CASSTRTSGVDEQFF.

This clonotype was seen more than once but under ten times. The chain links TRBV7-2 to TRBJ2-5; 10 bases agree with TRBD2. V lost 3 bases to trimming and J lost 5 bases; unmatched junction nucleotides: 18. Germline V gives CDR1 SGHTA, CDR2 FQGNSA. This CDR3 comprises 19 residues. This CDR3 is CASSFAVGTSGVFGETQYF. The CDR3 DNA sequence: TGTGCCAGCAGCTTCGCGGTTGGAACTAGCGGGGTCTTCGGGGAGACCCAGTACTTC.

The CDR3 DNA reads TGTGCCAGCAGGGGGCTAGCGGGTGGGAGTCGACAGGAGACCCAGTACTTC. This sequence encodes CASRGLAGGSRQETQYF. The chain employs TRBV7-2 and TRBJ2-5, with 8 bases fitting TRBD2. V lost 6 bases to trimming and J lost 5 bases; unmatched junction nucleotides: 17. CDR1 is SGHTA and CDR2 is FQGNSA in the germline V gene. This CDR3 has 17 amino acids.

This clonotype has just a few counts. The chain is built from TRBV20-1 and TRBJ2-4; D uncertain. Trimming pared 5 bases from V and 0 bases from J, leaving 11 bases between. The V gene's germline CDR1 is DFQATT and CDR2 SNEGSKA (reference sequence). The CDR3 consists of 14 residues. CDR3 sequence (DNA): TGCAGTGCTCCACGCCCCCTAGCCAAAAACATTCAGTACTTC. This gives the protein CSAPRPLAKNIQYF.

This clonotype was observed a handful of times. The rearrangement links TRBV7-2 to TRBJ2-3; 7 bases agree with TRBD2. J gave up 2 bases and V 0 bases, and 5 bases lay outside the gene matches. Germline V gene lookup returns CDR1 SGHTA and CDR2 FQGNSA. The CDR3 extends over 16 amino acids. The DNA for the CDR3 is TGTGCCAGCAGCTTAGCCTCGGGGAGGGACACAGATACGCAGTATTTT. Residues: CASSLASGRDTDTQYF.

This clonotype was seen a few times. The V call is TRBV11-3, the J call TRBJ2-3; 7 nucleotides line up with TRBD2. Trimming took 4 bases from V and 0 from J; bases not matched to a gene: 10. Germline loops: CDR1 SGHNT, CDR2 YENEEA. This CDR3 comprises 17 residues. The CDR3, as DNA: TGTGCCAGCAGCTCCCGGGGGAGCGGGACTAGCACAGATACGCAGTATTTT. It encodes CASSSRGSGTSTDTQYF.

This clonotype was counted many times. V and J are TRBV10-3 and TRBJ2-1; TRBD2 is a possible D gene (6 bases). Germline V lookup: CDR1 ENHRY, CDR2 SYGVKD. V was cut by 11 bases and J by 0 bases, with 17 bases left in between. The CDR3 length is 15 residues. CDR3 sequence reads: CAALRRAGSYNEQFF. For the CDR3, the DNA is TGTGCCGCCTTGAGGCGAGCGGGCTCCTACAATGAGCAGTTCTTC.

This clonotype has more than one count but fewer than ten. V gene TRBV6-5 combines with J gene TRBJ1-2; possible D gene TRBD1, 5 bases. V was shortened by 5 bases and J by 8 bases, with 21 bases between the two germline ends. Germline V lookup: CDR1 MNHEY, CDR2 SVGAGI. The CDR3 spans 15 residues. The CDR3: CASSHRDPISHGYTF. The DNA of the CDR3 is TGTGCCAGCAGTCACCGGGACCCTATTTCCCACGGCTACACCTTC.

This sequence joins TRBV4-3 and TRBJ2-7; no firm D call. Trimming took 0 bases from V and 1 from J, leaving 7 bases between them. The CDR3 consists of 14 residues. The germline gives CDR1 LGHNA, CDR2 YSLEER. The CDR3 DNA reads TGCGCCAGCAGCCAAGACAGGTTGTCCTACGAGCAGTACTTC. Protein product: CASSQDRLSYEQYF.

In its sample, this clonotype was seen a few times. The chain employs TRBV20-1 and TRBJ2-5; 7 bases agree with TRBD2. This CDR3 comprises 13 residues. Trimming removed 7 bases from V and 4 bases from J; junction bases left unmatched: 9. CDR1 and CDR2 (germline): DFQATT, SNEGSKA (reference sequence). The CDR3 sequence is CSGLKAGPETQYF. The DNA of the CDR3 is TGCAGTGGGCTAAAAGCGGGGCCAGAGACCCAGTACTTC.

In nucleotides, the CDR3 is TGTGCCAGTAGTGCGTTCAGGGAAAGCTCCTACAATGAGCAGTTCTTC. Amino acid sequence: CASSAFRESSYNEQFF. V gene TRBV19 combines with J gene TRBJ2-1; a weak D match, TRBD1 (5 bases). V was pared by 5 bases and J by 0 bases, with 14 bases between. CDR1 and CDR2 (germline): LNHDA, SQIVND (reference sequence). The CDR3 extends over 16 amino acids.

This clonotype was counted many times. The chain carries TRBV20-1 and TRBJ1-5, with D unresolved. Germline-derived CDR1 and CDR2 are DFQATT and SNEGSKA (reference sequence). The CDR3 spans 13 residues. The V gene lost 3 bases and the J gene lost 7 bases, with 13 bases spanning the gap. Written as DNA, the CDR3 is TGCAGTGCTAGTTATAGGGAGGGCCAGCCCCAGCATTTT. This gives the protein CSASYREGQPQHF.

There are many counts of this clonotype. The rearrangement joins TRBV29-1 to TRBJ2-5; 10 bases map to TRBD2. The CDR3 is 14 residues long. Trimming at V came to 7 bases and at J to 7 bases, leaving 12 bases not matched to a gene. From germline, CDR1 is SQVTM and CDR2 ANQGSEA. The CDR3 region is CSGGLAEIRGTQYF. The CDR3 DNA reads TGCAGCGGAGGACTAGCGGAAATTCGAGGGACCCAGTACTTC.

The chain has TRBV20-1 and TRBJ2-3; D ambiguous. The length of the CDR3 is 14 residues. CDR1 and CDR2 (germline): DFQATT, SNEGSKA (reference sequence). Trimming took off 6 bases at V and 0 bases at J, with 13 bases between the two ends. CDR3 DNA: TGCAGTGCCAAGGCCGATCCTAGCACAGATACGCAGTATTTT. Residues: CSAKADPSTDTQYF.

This clonotype was counted between two and nine times. The chain combines TRBV29-1 with TRBJ2-4, with D unresolved. The V and J ends lost 4 bases and 3 bases respectively, with 7 bases between them. The germline CDR1 and CDR2 sequences are SQVTM and ANQGSEA. The CDR3 has 12 residues. In DNA, the CDR3 is TGCAGCGTTGGAGAGGTCAAAAACATTCAGTACTTC. Its protein is CSVGEVKNIQYF.

This clonotype was observed at least ten times. V gene TRBV10-2 combines with J gene TRBJ2-7; D is unclear. The length of the CDR3 is 10 residues. Deletions cut 8 bases from V and 4 bases from J, with 6 bases between. Germline V gene lookup returns CDR1 WSHSY and CDR2 SAAADI. CDR3 sequence reads: CASGEYEQYF. DNA for the CDR3: TGCGCCAGCGGAGAATACGAGCAGTACTTC.

The chain is built from TRBV19 and TRBJ2-5, with 9 bases identical to TRBD1. The CDR3 length is 12 residues. V lost 8 bases and J lost 5; bases outside the gene matches: 3. CDR1 and CDR2 from the germline V gene are LNHDA and SQIVND (reference sequence). CDR3 amino acids: CASRDRVETQYF. CDR3 bases: TGTGCCAGTCGGGACAGGGTTGAGACCCAGTACTTC. The full variable domain, its missing parts supplied by reference TRBV19 and TRBJ2-5, is DGGITQSPKYLFRKEGQNVTLSCEQNLNHDAMYWYRQDPGQGLRLIYYSQIVNDFQKGDIAEGYSVSREKKESFPLTVTSAQKNPTAFYLCASRDRVETQYFGPGTRLLVL.